This record looks at one T cell receptor beta chain sequence and its context. The source of the sample is a study of blood T cell repertoires in COVID-19. Across the study: Donors in the United States, Italy and Spain gave samples during acute or convalescent COVID-19.

The assay was immunoSEQ multiplex PCR, and TCRdb's table has in-frame clones only and misses some. The sample lists over 110,000 clones, around 88% occurring once. The CDR3 has 13 amino acids. The V gene's germline CDR1 is KGHSH and CDR2 LQKENI. The J segment lost 9 bases and the V segment lost 8 bases, leaving 10 bases of the junction unmatched. This clonotype was sampled from a human donor in a cohort sampled during active COVID-19. J is TRBJ2-4 and V is TRBV18; 7 positions agree with TRBD2. The sequencing input was peripheral blood. CDR3: CASTNGEGSIQYF. As DNA, the CDR3 is TGTGCCAGCACCAACGGGGAGGGGAGCATTCAGTACTTC.